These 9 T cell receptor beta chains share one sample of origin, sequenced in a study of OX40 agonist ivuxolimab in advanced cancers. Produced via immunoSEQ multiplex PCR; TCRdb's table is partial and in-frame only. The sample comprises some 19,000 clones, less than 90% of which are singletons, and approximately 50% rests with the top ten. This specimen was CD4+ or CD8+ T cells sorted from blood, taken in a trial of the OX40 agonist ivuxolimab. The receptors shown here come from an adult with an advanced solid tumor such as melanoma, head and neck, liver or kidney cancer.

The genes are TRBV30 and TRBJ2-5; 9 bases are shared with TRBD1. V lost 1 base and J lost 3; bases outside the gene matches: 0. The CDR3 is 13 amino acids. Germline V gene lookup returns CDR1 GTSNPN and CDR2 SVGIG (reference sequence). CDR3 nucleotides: TGTGCCTGGAGTGGGACAGGGGAAGAGACCCAGTACTTC. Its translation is CAWSGTGEETQYF.

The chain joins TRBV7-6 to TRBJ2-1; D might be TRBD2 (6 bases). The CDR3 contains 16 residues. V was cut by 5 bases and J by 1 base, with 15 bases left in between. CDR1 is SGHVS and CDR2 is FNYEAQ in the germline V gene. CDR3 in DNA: TGTGCCAGCAGCCACGTGGGGGGAGCTTCCTACAATGAGCAGTTCTTC. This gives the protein CASSHVGGASYNEQFF.

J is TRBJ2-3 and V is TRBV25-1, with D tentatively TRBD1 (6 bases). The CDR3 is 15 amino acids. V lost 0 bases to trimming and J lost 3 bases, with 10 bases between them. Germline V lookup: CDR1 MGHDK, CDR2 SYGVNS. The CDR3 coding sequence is TGTGCCAGCAGTGAATACGTCAGGGGAACAGATACGCAGTATTTT. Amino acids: CASSEYVRGTDTQYF. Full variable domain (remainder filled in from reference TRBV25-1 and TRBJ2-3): EADIYQTPRYLVIGTGKKITLECSQTMGHDKMYWYQQDPGMELHLIHYSYGVNSTEKGDLSSESTVSRIRTEHFPLTLESARPSHTSQYLCASSEYVRGTDTQYFGPGTRLTVL.

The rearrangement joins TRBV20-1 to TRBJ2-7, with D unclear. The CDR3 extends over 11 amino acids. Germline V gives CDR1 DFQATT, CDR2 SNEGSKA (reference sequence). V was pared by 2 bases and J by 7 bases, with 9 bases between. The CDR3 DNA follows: TGCAGTGCTAGACAGTTAGGTGAGCAGTACTTC. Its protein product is CSARQLGEQYF.

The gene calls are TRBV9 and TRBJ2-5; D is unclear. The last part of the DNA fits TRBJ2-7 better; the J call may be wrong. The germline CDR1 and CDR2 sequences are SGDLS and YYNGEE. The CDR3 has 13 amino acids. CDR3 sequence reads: CASSVGVSYEQYF. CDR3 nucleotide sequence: TGTGCCAGCAGCGTAGGAGTTAGCTACGAGCAGTACTTC.

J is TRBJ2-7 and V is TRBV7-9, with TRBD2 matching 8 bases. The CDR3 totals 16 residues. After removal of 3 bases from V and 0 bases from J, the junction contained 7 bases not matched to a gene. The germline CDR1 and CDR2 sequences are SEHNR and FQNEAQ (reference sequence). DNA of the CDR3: TGTGCCAGCAGCTTCCCCGGGGGGGCTAGCTCCTACGAGCAGTACTTC. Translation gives CASSFPGGASSYEQYF.

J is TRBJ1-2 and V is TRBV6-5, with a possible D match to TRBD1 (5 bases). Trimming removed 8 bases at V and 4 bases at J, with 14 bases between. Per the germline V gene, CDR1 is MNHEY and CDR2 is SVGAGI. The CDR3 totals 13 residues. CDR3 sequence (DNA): TGTGCCAGCGGTATTGACAGCGCCTATGGCTACACCTTC. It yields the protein CASGIDSAYGYTF.

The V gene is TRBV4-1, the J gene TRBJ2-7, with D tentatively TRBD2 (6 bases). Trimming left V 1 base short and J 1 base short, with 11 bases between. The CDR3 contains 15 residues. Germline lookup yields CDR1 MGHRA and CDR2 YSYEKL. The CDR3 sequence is CASSQGVGRSYEQYF. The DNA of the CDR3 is TGCGCCAGCAGCCAAGGGGTCGGGAGATCCTACGAGCAGTACTTC.

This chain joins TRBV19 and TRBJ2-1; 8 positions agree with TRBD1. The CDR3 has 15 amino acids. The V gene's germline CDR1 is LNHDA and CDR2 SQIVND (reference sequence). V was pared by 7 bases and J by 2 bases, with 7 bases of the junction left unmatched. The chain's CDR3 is CASNYGQGTYNEQFF. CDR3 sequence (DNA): TGTGCCAGTAATTACGGACAGGGTACCTACAATGAGCAGTTCTTC.